What follows are 6 T cell receptor beta chains derived from one specimen sequenced in a study of blood T cell repertoires in COVID-19. The data were produced by immunoSEQ multiplex PCR, yet TCRdb's version contains in-frame clones alone and is incomplete. The table has 30,000 to 35,000 clones, roughly four fifths seen once. The sample comprised peripheral blood. The receptors derive from a man in his forties or fifties with acute or convalescent COVID-19.

The V gene is TRBV4-1, the J gene TRBJ1-1; no clear D. Trimming left V 1 base short and J 7 bases short, with 10 bases between. This CDR3 is built from 13 residues. In germline, CDR1 is MGHRA, CDR2 YSYEKL. The CDR3 DNA is TGCGCCAGCAGCCAAGGAGGTAACCGTGAAGCTTTCTTT. Amino acids: CASSQGGNREAFF.

The DNA for the CDR3 is TGTGCCAGCAGTGAACGGACTAGCGGATACAATGAGCAGTTCTTC. This translates into CASSERTSGYNEQFF. V and J are TRBV6-1 and TRBJ2-1; 10 bases fit TRBD2. The V and J ends lost 2 bases and 4 bases, in that order; junction bases with no gene match: 2. The CDR3 extends over 15 amino acids. The germline V gene encodes CDR1 MNHNS and CDR2 SASEGT.

The chain uses TRBV3-1 (or the pseudogene TRBV3-2) and TRBJ2-7; TRBD1 matches at 9 bases. From germline, CDR1 is LGHDT and CDR2 YNNKEL (reference sequence). V gave up 4 bases and J gave up 4 bases; unmatched junction bases: 2. The CDR3 has 13 amino acids. CDR3 region: CASSPGQGYEQYF. CDR3 DNA sequence: TGTGCCAGCAGCCCGGGACAGGGATACGAGCAGTACTTC.

The chain links TRBV18 to TRBJ2-1, with D unclear. The V end was cut by 6 bases, the J end by 8 bases, with 11 bases between. The CDR3 is made up of 12 amino acids. Germline values: CDR1 KGHSH, CDR2 LQKENI. The CDR3 bases are TGTGCCAGCTCGCTACGTCCGGATGAGCAGTTCTTC. This translates into CASSLRPDEQFF.

This chain joins TRBV7-9 and TRBJ2-7; D gene ambiguous. Germline CDR1 and CDR2: SEHNR and FQNEAQ (reference sequence). This CDR3 region has 15 residues. V lost 1 base to trimming and J lost 2 bases, with 12 bases between them. This chain's CDR3 is CASSLGADRPYEQYF. The CDR3 DNA is TGTGCCAGCAGCTTAGGGGCAGATCGACCCTACGAGCAGTACTTC.

This sequence joins TRBV28 and TRBJ1-1; possibly TRBD1 for D (5 bases). Germline V gene sequence: CDR1 MDHEN, CDR2 SYDVKM. The CDR3 spans 15 residues. Trimming took 8 bases from V and 0 from J, leaving 16 bases between them. In nucleotides, the CDR3 is TGTGCCAGCGGCTTAAGGGGCGAGATGAACACTGAAGCTTTCTTT. Residues: CASGLRGEMNTEAFF.